This T cell receptor beta chain comes out of a study of breast tumors, draining lymph nodes, adjacent tissues. Using its own MiXCR run on the multiplex PCR reads, TCRdb lists one record per CDR3 protein. The sample has about 140,000 distinct CDR3 sequences; over 25% are singletons. This clonotype has just a few counts. It may be a read error: a sequence one base away is much more abundant. The CDR3 spans 16 residues. CDR1 is LGHNA, CDR2 YNFKEQ, per germline. Breast cancer patients provided tissue from their axillary draining lymph nodes. This TCR derives from a female donor with breast cancer. Some clones in this sample may be carry-over from other donors' samples. J is TRBJ2-1 and V is TRBV4-2, with 9 bases matching TRBD1. The sample taken for sequencing was axillary lymph node tissue. As DNA, the CDR3 is TGTGCCAGCAGCCTCTCAAGTGGGACAGGGCGGAATGAGCAGTCCTTC. Translated, it gives CASSLSSGTGRNEQSF.